What follows are 22 T cell receptor beta chains derived from one specimen sequenced in a study of T cell repertoires in aging, cancer and after chemotherapy. TCR beta rearrangements were amplified from peripheral blood genomic DNA. TRB rearrangements spanning V, D and J were amplified using mixed TRB-A/B primers. Each CDR3 protein is one row after TCRdb ran MiXCR on the multiplex PCR reads. The table records over 3,500 distinct CDR3 sequences, about 25% of them present only once. Specimen: blood. The receptors derive from a human donor with a solid tumor.

V and J are TRBV20-1 and TRBJ2-6; 10 bases are a match to TRBD1. V gave up 4 bases and J gave up 0 bases; unmatched junction bases: 6. Germline V gene sequence: CDR1 DFQATT, CDR2 SNEGSKA (reference sequence). This CDR3 has 17 residues. Here the CDR3 DNA reads TGCAGTGCTACGAGACAGGGGGCTAGCTCTGGGGCCAACGTCCTGACTTTC. Translation gives CSATRQGASSGANVLTF.

The rearrangement joins TRBV20-1 to TRBJ2-7, with TRBD2 identical over 8 bases. In germline, CDR1 is DFQATT, CDR2 SNEGSKA (reference sequence). Trimming cost V 3 bases and J 4 bases; bases outside gene matches: 8. The CDR3 contains 14 residues. The CDR3 loop reads CSASSASGQYEQYF. Written as DNA, the CDR3 is TGCAGTGCTAGTTCGGCTAGCGGGCAATACGAGCAGTACTTC.

This clonotype is medium-sized. The chain employs TRBV12-3 or TRBV12-4 and TRBJ2-1, with D hard to call. The V gene lost 7 bases and the J gene lost 3 bases, with 7 bases spanning the gap. The CDR3 length is 12 residues. This chain's CDR3 is CASTTGYNEQFF. The CDR3 bases are TGTGCCAGCACCACGGGCTACAATGAGCAGTTCTTC.

In its sample, this clonotype ranks as medium-sized. The chain is built from TRBV13 and TRBJ2-1, with D perhaps matching TRBD1 (5 bases). V lost 5 bases and J lost 0, with 20 bases in between. Germline V gene sequence: CDR1 PRHDT, CDR2 FYEKMQ (reference sequence). The CDR3 contains 18 residues. This CDR3 is CASSAAVLGLSSYNEQFF. The CDR3 bases are TGTGCCAGCAGCGCCGCCGTGCTGGGGCTAAGCTCCTACAATGAGCAGTTCTTC.

By sample share, this clonotype is medium-sized (0.01 to 0.1%). The chain combines TRBV6-5 with TRBJ2-1; D is possibly TRBD1 (5 bases). Germline V gene data show CDR1 as MNHEY and CDR2 as SVGAGI. This CDR3 has 14 amino acids. Trimming took off 5 bases at V and 6 bases at J, with 14 bases between the two ends. The CDR3 nucleotides are TGTGCCAGCAGTGGGTGGGGCTTAGGCAATGAGCAGTTCTTC. The encoded protein is CASSGWGLGNEQFF.

This sequence joins TRBV25-1 and TRBJ1-1; unclear D gene. The CDR3 is 14 amino acids. Germline values: CDR1 MGHDK, CDR2 SYGVNS. V was cut by 0 bases and J by 5 bases, with 10 bases left in between. CDR3: CASSEYQEGTEAFF. The CDR3 bases are TGTGCCAGCAGTGAATACCAGGAGGGTACTGAAGCTTTCTTT.

J is TRBJ1-5 and V is TRBV12-3 or TRBV12-4, with 9 nucleotides matching TRBD1. This CDR3 spans 14 amino acids. Unmatched junction bases numbered 6, after V lost 5 bases and J lost 7 bases. CDR3 bases: TGTGCCAGCAGTCAGGGACAGGGTAAACAGCCCCAGCATTTT. Its protein product is CASSQGQGKQPQHF.

The table lists this clonotype with a few counts. The V gene is TRBV5-6, the J gene TRBJ1-1; D perhaps matches TRBD1 (5 bases). Germline V gives CDR1 SGHDT, CDR2 YYEEEE. Trimming stripped 3 bases from V and 0 bases from J, with 12 bases between. The CDR3 consists of 15 residues. The CDR3 DNA sequence: TGTGCCAGCAGCTGGGGCGGGCAGATGAACACTGAAGCTTTCTTT. Translating gives CASSWGGQMNTEAFF.

With regard to this clonotype: A read error is possible here, since a much larger clone lies one base away. This rearrangement joins TRBV5-6 to TRBJ1-2; D possibly corresponds to TRBD1 (5 bases). The CDR3 is made up of 15 amino acids. The V and J ends lost 1 base and 8 bases respectively, with 18 bases between them. Germline V lookup: CDR1 SGHDT, CDR2 YYEEEE. The CDR3 sequence: CASSLISAGTEGYTF. The DNA for the CDR3 is TGTGCCAGCAGCTTGATAAGCGCAGGGACGGAAGGCTACACCTTC. The full variable domain, in which reference TRBV5-6 and TRBJ1-2 provide the parts outside the CDR3, is DAGVTQSPTHLIKTRGQQVTLRCSPKSGHDTVSWYQQALGQGPQFIFQYYEEEERQRGNFPDRFSGHQFPNYSSELNVNALLLGDSALYLCASSLISAGTEGYTFGSGTRLTVV.

This clonotype is labeled medium-sized. The chain carries TRBV5-5 and TRBJ1-2; D may be TRBD1 (6 bases). The germline CDR1 and CDR2 sequences are SGHKS and YYEKEE (reference sequence). The CDR3 contains 13 residues. Between the trimmed V and J ends, which lost 2 bases and 6 bases, there was a span of 11 bases. This CDR3 is CASSFTGPDGYTF. CDR3 coding DNA: TGTGCCAGCAGCTTTACAGGGCCGGATGGCTACACCTTC.

This clonotype was picked up one time. This rearrangement joins TRBV20-1 to TRBJ2-1, with a tentative D call TRBD2 (6 bases). This CDR3 contains 16 residues. The V end lost 5 bases, the J end lost 2 bases, and 19 bases lay between the germline ends. CDR1 is DFQATT and CDR2 is SNEGSKA in the germline V gene (reference sequence). Written as DNA, the CDR3 is TGCAGTGCTTCAAAATCGGGACTCCTGGCCTACAATGAGCAGTTCTTC. Translated: CSASKSGLLAYNEQFF.

By proportion, this clonotype is medium-sized. The chain recombines TRBV29-1 with TRBJ1-1; no reliable D call. CDR3 length: 11 residues. CDR1 and CDR2 (germline): SQVTM, ANQGSEA. Trimming left V 5 bases short and J 6 bases short, with 10 bases between. CDR3 nucleotide sequence: TGCAGCGTTTACAGTGCCCCTGAAGCTTTCTTT. Its protein product is CSVYSAPEAFF.

In this sample, this clonotype is medium-sized. J is TRBJ1-1 and V is TRBV19, with no clear D. The germline V gene has CDR1 LNHDA and CDR2 SQIVND (reference sequence). The CDR3 consists of 14 residues. The ends were cut back, 7 bases at V and 8 bases at J, with 20 bases in the middle. CDR3 protein: CASTTAPSGKEAFF. CDR3 nucleotides: TGTGCCAGTACTACGGCCCCCAGCGGCAAGGAAGCTTTCTTT.

The chain carries TRBV6-1 and TRBJ1-6; no definite D call. V was clipped by 0 bases and J by 9 bases, with 15 bases between them. Per germline, CDR1 MNHNS and CDR2 SASEGT. The CDR3 is 16 amino acids. In DNA, the CDR3 is TGTGCCAGCAGTGAAGCCGGAGGAAGGTTGTTTTCACCCCTCCACTTT. It encodes CASSEAGGRLFSPLHF.

By sample fraction, this clonotype is medium-sized. V and J are TRBV27 and TRBJ2-5; tentatively, D is TRBD1 (6 bases). Trimming removed 3 bases at V and 3 bases at J, with 8 bases between. Germline lookup yields CDR1 MNHEY and CDR2 SMNVEV (reference sequence). CDR3 size: 13 residues. For the CDR3, the DNA is TGTGCCAGCAGTTTGAGGACAGAAGAGACCCAGTACTTC. This sequence encodes CASSLRTEETQYF.

This clonotype is categorized as medium-sized. The rearrangement links TRBV18 to TRBJ1-5; D ambiguous. In germline, CDR1 is KGHSH, CDR2 LQKENI. Trimming took 3 bases from V and 1 from J, leaving 16 bases between them. The CDR3 has 17 residues. CDR3 in DNA: TGTGCCAGCTCACCGGTGGCCGTGGCTGCCAGCAATCAGCCCCAGCATTTT. Protein product: CASSPVAVAASNQPQHF.

This clonotype is judged medium-sized. J is TRBJ2-2 and V is TRBV27; no clear D. Germline CDR1 MNHEY, CDR2 SMNVEV (reference sequence). The CDR3 consists of 14 residues. Trimming pared 4 bases from V and 1 base from J, leaving 7 bases between. CDR3 nucleotides: TGTGCCAGCAGTTCAACAGTGAACACCGGGGAGCTGTTTTTT. Its protein product is CASSSTVNTGELFF.

This clonotype is medium-sized in the sample. The genes are TRBV7-9 and TRBJ2-1; 7 nucleotides agree with TRBD2. Trimming removed 3 bases from V and 5 bases from J; junction bases left unmatched: 7. CDR1 and CDR2 from the germline V gene are SEHNR and FQNEAQ (reference sequence). This CDR3 has 15 residues. The CDR3 reads CASSFLGLENNEQFF. The CDR3 DNA reads as TGTGCCAGCAGCTTCCTTGGACTAGAAAACAATGAGCAGTTCTTC.

This clonotype has just a few counts. The chain uses TRBV29-1 and TRBJ2-3, with 8 bases aligning to TRBD2. V dropped 6 bases and J dropped 0; count of bases not matched to a gene: 8. There are 15 residues in the CDR3. Germline CDR1 and CDR2: SQVTM and ANQGSEA. The DNA of the CDR3 is TGCAGCGTCTTGCCGGGACTAGAGAGCACAGATACGCAGTATTTT. Its protein is CSVLPGLESTDTQYF.

By share, this clonotype counts as medium-sized. The J gene is TRBJ2-7, the V gene TRBV10-3; D not certain. Trimming cost V 4 bases and J 2 bases, with 9 bases left between them. The CDR3 has 13 residues. Per the germline V gene, CDR1 is ENHRY and CDR2 is SYGVKD. The CDR3 loop is CAISVSHAYEQYF. In DNA form, the CDR3 reads TGTGCCATCAGTGTGAGTCATGCCTACGAGCAGTACTTC.

The chain uses TRBV25-1 and TRBJ2-2; D possibly corresponds to TRBD1 (5 bases). V was cut by 5 bases and J by 4 bases, with 11 bases left in between. Germline loops: CDR1 MGHDK, CDR2 SYGVNS. The CDR3 runs 14 residues. The CDR3: CASSPRVGTGELFF. Here the CDR3 DNA reads TGTGCCAGCAGTCCCAGGGTTGGCACCGGGGAGCTGTTTTTT.

By share, this clonotype ranks as medium-sized. This chain connects TRBV5-4 to TRBJ2-7, with 12 bases matching TRBD2. This CDR3 contains 15 residues. Germline loops: CDR1 SGHNT, CDR2 YYREEE (reference sequence). Trimming removed 4 bases from V and 2 bases from J; junction bases left unmatched: 4. CDR3 sequence: CASSKGLAGPYEQYF. As DNA, the CDR3 is TGTGCCAGCAGCAAGGGACTAGCGGGTCCCTACGAGCAGTACTTC.